A single T cell receptor (beta chain) is shown here with its context. Its antigen is still unknown. No quality values exist for individual bases; no much larger clone is one base distant. There are 13 amino acids in the CDR3, from cysteine to phenylalanine inclusive. Only CDR3 DNA remains: 39 bases, in frame from the first base. Trimming removed 7 bases from V and 6 bases from J, leaving 16 bases between the germline ends. Per the germline V gene, MNHEY is the CDR1 and SVGAGI is the CDR2. This entry belongs to a study of blood T cell repertoires in COVID-19 (dated by TCRdb to 2020 to 2021). Background on the whole study: Collaborator samples came from the United States, Italy and Spain and covered acute and convalescent phases of COVID-19. Where HLA class I and class II types were available, the types were taken from metadata supplied by the sample provider, not from assay-based typing. The repertoires were released in a freely available public database intended as a resource for research on the immune response to SARS-CoV-2. The dataset comprised deeply sampled blood TCRbeta repertoires from subjects exposed to, actively infected with, or recovered from COVID-19. Samples were obtained from the ongoing ImmuneRACE study (first 160 participants) and from 1,254 subjects provided by 6 global collaborators. The prospective study material was composed of cDNA or gDNA derived from T cells, B-cell-depleted T cells, or PBMCs. The sample metadata nearly always contained a de-identified subject ID, COVID-19 status, age in years and sex.

Findings and caveats that apply to the study as a whole: Clinical and demographic metadata were provided uncurated, with the amount varying by source and participant.

Samples from volunteer blood donors who had recovered from COVID-19 were contributed by a second Seattle source. Whole blood was collected in K2EDTA tubes by collaborating institutions according to the institutions' own protocols. Collaborator samples were shipped for TCRbeta analysis as frozen whole blood, isolated PBMCs, or DNA extracted from either sample type. The immunoSEQ Assay, a bias-controlled multiplex PCR, was used to amplify TCRbeta CDR3 regions from genomic DNA. As for the original processing: The number of nucleated cells in each sample was estimated by amplification of reference gene primers within the assay. Sequence reads were collapsed and filtered to measure the absolute abundance of every unique TCRbeta CDR3 rearrangement. For each sample, productive Simpson clonality was calculated by taking the square root of Simpson's diversity index across productive rearrangements. The clones in this table, taken by TCRdb from immuneACCESS, are in-frame only. Not every clone is retained; where verified, under half of the shortfall comes from an unresolved V gene, and the cause of the rest is unknown. Clone size and the V and J calls come from that table; the DNA yielded D and trimming. The sample includes more than 150,000 clones, with around 80% observed a single time. Together, the top ten hold about 14% of the sample.

This clonotype originated in a man aged 45-65 years who had recovered from COVID-19. The sequenced material came from peripheral blood. The V and J segments used are TRBV6-5 and TRBJ2-7; the D gene is perhaps TRBD1, from 6 matching bases. The DNA sequence follows: TGTGCCAGCACCGGGACACCCCCATTCGAGCAGTACTTC. Translation gives CASTGTPPFEQYF.